These T cell receptor beta chains were read from a single sample in a study of control samples from healthy donors and cancer patients. TCRdb keeps only in-frame clones here, not all; method: immunoSEQ multiplex PCR. This repertoire includes fewer than 200,000 clones. The sample taken for sequencing was blood. These receptors came from a woman in her twenties or thirties in good health. Each CDR3 is given with its conserved first and last residue. The D gene is left open where the match is weak.

CDR3nt: TGTGCCACCAGCTTCGGAGGGGGCACAGATACGCAGTATTTT
CDR3aa: CATSFGGGTDTQYF
j_gene: TRBJ2-3
v_gene: TRBV28
d_gene: .

CDR3nt: TGCGCCAGCAGCCGGGACGGCATATTTGCGAACACTGAAGCTTTCTTT
CDR3aa: CASSRDGIFANTEAFF
j_gene: TRBJ1-1
v_gene: TRBV10-1
d_gene: .

CDR3nt: TGTGCCAGCTCACCGGCACAGGGGGCGAAGACTGAAGCTTTCTTT
CDR3aa: CASSPAQGAKTEAFF
j_gene: TRBJ1-1
v_gene: TRBV18
d_gene: TRBD1

CDR3nt: TGTGCCAGCAATTCTGGGACAATCAAAAGTGGAGGCTACACCTTC
CDR3aa: CASNSGTIKSGGYTF
j_gene: TRBJ1-2
v_gene: TRBV5-4
d_gene: .

CDR3nt: TGTGCCACCAGTGAACGACAGGGTAGTGGCTACACCTTC
CDR3aa: CATSERQGSGYTF
j_gene: TRBJ1-2
v_gene: TRBV24-1
d_gene: TRBD1

CDR3nt: TGTGCCAGCAGTGAACAGGGTCACTATGGCTACACCTTC
CDR3aa: CASSEQGHYGYTF
j_gene: TRBJ1-2
v_gene: TRBV6-1
d_gene: .

CDR3nt: TGTGCCAGCAGCGTAGGTAGTGGTGGGTCAGGGGCCCGGAACACTGAAGCTTTCTTT
CDR3aa: CASSVGSGGSGARNTEAFF
j_gene: TRBJ1-1
v_gene: TRBV9
d_gene: .

CDR3nt: TGTGCCATCAGAGAGGAACCGGGACAGGGGGCGAACACTGAAGCTTTCTTT
CDR3aa: CAIREEPGQGANTEAFF
j_gene: TRBJ1-1
v_gene: TRBV10-3
d_gene: TRBD1

CDR3nt: TGTGCCTGGGGGGTTAACTATGGCTACACCTTC
CDR3aa: CAWGVNYGYTF
j_gene: TRBJ1-2
v_gene: TRBV30
d_gene: .

CDR3nt: TGTGCCAGCAGCTCCCCGGACAGGGAACAGGGTGAGCAGTTCTTC
CDR3aa: CASSSPDREQGEQFF
j_gene: TRBJ2-1
v_gene: TRBV5-6
d_gene: TRBD1

CDR3nt: TGTGCCAGCAGCTTTCGAGAATCCTCCTACGAGCAGTACTTC
CDR3aa: CASSFRESSYEQYF
j_gene: TRBJ2-7
v_gene: TRBV11-2
d_gene: .

CDR3nt: TGTGCCAGCAGCCCGCGACTGGTCCCTACTCAACAGTACTTC
CDR3aa: CASSPRLVPTQQYF
j_gene: TRBJ2-7
v_gene: TRBV7-8
d_gene: .

CDR3nt: TGTGCCAGCAGTTACCGTAGCGGAGAAGCCTACGAGCAGTACTTC
CDR3aa: CASSYRSGEAYEQYF
j_gene: TRBJ2-7
v_gene: TRBV6-2/TRBV6-3
d_gene: .

CDR3nt: TGTGCCAGCAGTTTGGACAGGGTGGGCGGTCAGCCCCAGCATTTT
CDR3aa: CASSLDRVGGQPQHF
j_gene: TRBJ1-5
v_gene: TRBV28
d_gene: TRBD1

CDR3nt: TGCGCCAGCCGTCTCGGGGCTTTAAGATCTGGGGCCAACGTCCTGACTTTC
CDR3aa: CASRLGALRSGANVLTF
j_gene: TRBJ2-6
v_gene: TRBV5-1
d_gene: .

CDR3nt: TGTGCCAGCAGTTACCGCTCAGGGATCGGGGAGCTGTTTTTT
CDR3aa: CASSYRSGIGELFF
j_gene: TRBJ2-2
v_gene: TRBV6-5
d_gene: .

CDR3nt: TGTGCCAGCAGCTTCGGGACAAACTCCGGAAACACCATATATTTT
CDR3aa: CASSFGTNSGNTIYF
j_gene: TRBJ1-3
v_gene: TRBV5-5
d_gene: .

CDR3nt: TGTGCCAGTAGGATCGTGGATGGGAACTATGGCTACACCTTC
CDR3aa: CASRIVDGNYGYTF
j_gene: TRBJ1-2
v_gene: TRBV19
d_gene: .

CDR3nt: TGCGCCAGCAGCCAGACAGCGATAGCCAAAAACATTCAGTACTTC
CDR3aa: CASSQTAIAKNIQYF
j_gene: TRBJ2-4
v_gene: TRBV4-1
d_gene: .

CDR3nt: TGTGCCAGCAGCTTAGCGCTAACAGGGTCTGAAAAACTGTTTTTT
CDR3aa: CASSLALTGSEKLFF
j_gene: TRBJ1-4
v_gene: TRBV7-2
d_gene: .

CDR3nt: TGTGCCAGCAGCTTGAATGTCAATTCCGACACTGAAGCTTTCTTT
CDR3aa: CASSLNVNSDTEAFF
j_gene: TRBJ1-1
v_gene: TRBV5-4
d_gene: .

CDR3nt: TGTGCCACCAGTGATTTGACTAGAGGCAATGAGCAGTTCTTC
CDR3aa: CATSDLTRGNEQFF
j_gene: TRBJ2-1
v_gene: TRBV24-1
d_gene: .

CDR3nt: TGTGCCAGCAGTCCTCGGGGCTCCTATAATTCACCCCTCCACTTT
CDR3aa: CASSPRGSYNSPLHF
j_gene: TRBJ1-6
v_gene: TRBV27
d_gene: .

CDR3nt: TGCGCCAGCAGCCTGTCCGGGACAGGGGGAGGAGGCTACACCTTC
CDR3aa: CASSLSGTGGGGYTF
j_gene: TRBJ1-2
v_gene: TRBV5-1
d_gene: TRBD1

CDR3nt: TGCGCCAGCAGCTTGACAGAACAAGAGACCCAGTACTTC
CDR3aa: CASSLTEQETQYF
j_gene: TRBJ2-5
v_gene: TRBV5-1
d_gene: .

CDR3nt: TGTGCCAGCAGCTTAATTGGCTTCGGCAGAGATACGCAGTATTTT
CDR3aa: CASSLIGFGRDTQYF
j_gene: TRBJ2-3
v_gene: TRBV11-2
d_gene: .

CDR3nt: TGTGCCAGCTCACCAGATAATCAGCCCCAGCATTTT
CDR3aa: CASSPDNQPQHF
j_gene: TRBJ1-5
v_gene: TRBV18
d_gene: .

CDR3nt: TGTGCCAGCAGTTTCCGAGCTGCATCCTACGAGCAGTACTTC
CDR3aa: CASSFRAASYEQYF
j_gene: TRBJ2-7
v_gene: TRBV27
d_gene: .

CDR3nt: TGTGCCAGCAGTGAACCTCCAGGGTACACTGAAGCTTTCTTT
CDR3aa: CASSEPPGYTEAFF
j_gene: TRBJ1-1
v_gene: TRBV6-1
d_gene: .

CDR3nt: TGTGCCAGCAGCTTAGACCGACAGGGGCCCTACAATGAGCAGTTCTTC
CDR3aa: CASSLDRQGPYNEQFF
j_gene: TRBJ2-1
v_gene: TRBV7-8
d_gene: TRBD1

CDR3nt: TGTGCCAGTAGTATAGAGGCAGGGTTGCCCGGGGAGCTGTTTTTT
CDR3aa: CASSIEAGLPGELFF
j_gene: TRBJ2-2
v_gene: TRBV19
d_gene: .

CDR3nt: TGTGCCAGCAGGGATGGACAGGGGAGAACTGAAGCTTTCTTT
CDR3aa: CASRDGQGRTEAFF
j_gene: TRBJ1-1
v_gene: TRBV28
d_gene: TRBD1

CDR3nt: TGTGCCAGCAGTTATGTGGGGATACAGCCCCAGCATTTT
CDR3aa: CASSYVGIQPQHF
j_gene: TRBJ1-5
v_gene: TRBV6-2/TRBV6-3
d_gene: .

CDR3nt: TGTGCCAGCAGTTACGTGGGACAGGGGGCAGACTATGGCTACACCTTC
CDR3aa: CASSYVGQGADYGYTF
j_gene: TRBJ1-2
v_gene: TRBV6-5
d_gene: TRBD1

CDR3nt: TGTGCCAGCAGCCCCTCCGGTACGGGGCCGCGAGATACGCAGTATTTT
CDR3aa: CASSPSGTGPRDTQYF
j_gene: TRBJ2-3
v_gene: TRBV3-1/TRBV3-2
d_gene: .

CDR3nt: TGTGCCAGCAGCCAAGATATGGGGGACACTTATCAGCCCCAGCATTTT
CDR3aa: CASSQDMGDTYQPQHF
j_gene: TRBJ1-5
v_gene: TRBV4-2
d_gene: .

CDR3nt: TGTGCCAGCAATTACAGGACTGAAGCTTTCTTT
CDR3aa: CASNYRTEAFF
j_gene: TRBJ1-1
v_gene: TRBV6-6
d_gene: .

CDR3nt: TGCGCCAGCAGCTTGAACGTTAACTATGGCTACACCTTC
CDR3aa: CASSLNVNYGYTF
j_gene: TRBJ1-2
v_gene: TRBV5-1
d_gene: .